The present TCR gamma chain was sequenced within a study of fetal and pediatric gammadelta thymocytes (dated by TCRdb to about 2022). Some background on the complete study: To strengthen a single-cell study of gammadelta thymocyte development, the researchers used bulk gammadelta thymocyte repertoires that mixed previously published data with newly generated, unpublished data. A total of approximately 10 subjects, comprising 3 fetal thymus donors and 7 pediatric thymus donors, were covered by the bulk gammadelta thymocyte repertoire set. Unpublished data were combined with previously published data (refs 27,28) to make up the bulk gammadelta thymocyte repertoires. To increase subject numbers and strengthen the CDR3 publicity analysis, bulk TCR repertoire data were added.

The study at large found these results: Compared with post-natal repertoires, fetal gammadelta thymocyte repertoires had previously been reported to be enriched for TRDV2, TRGV8 and TRGV9 usage, low N additions and public CDR3s.

The CDR3 measures 17 amino acids from cysteine to phenylalanine. The entry retains the CDR3 DNA only, 51 bases that are in frame from base 1. Based on the germline V gene, the CDR1 and CDR2 sequences are EGSNGY and YDSYNSKV. There are a few counts of this clone. There is no known antigen for this receptor. Translating this DNA gives a protein that differs at residue 3 from the TCRdb one, which belongs to a much larger clone; a read error is likely, and the protein shown is this translation. Thymocytes were stained with Zombie NIR viability dye plus antibodies to CD3 (UCHT1), TCRgammadelta (11F2), TCRVgamma9 (IMMU360) and TCRVdelta2 (IMMU389). Bulk TRD and TRG CDR3 repertoires were generated separately from sorted Vgamma9Vdelta2 and nonVgamma9Vdelta2 gammadelta thymocytes of human fetal and pediatric thymuses. In Belgium, pediatric thymus tissue was obtained from children undergoing cardiac surgery. The pediatric thymus donors included in the study ranged in age from roughly 1 to 11 years. Thymic cell suspensions were made from fetal and post-natal thymuses as previously described. NonVgamma9Vdelta2 thymocytes were sorted as CD3+ gammadeltaTCR+ cells that did not have the Vgamma9+Vdelta2+ phenotype. Cell sorting was done on a FACS Aria III cell sorter (BD Biosciences).

Sequencing was carried out with an Illumina MiSeq. Per the source publication's procedure: For the publicity analysis, the Vgamma9Vdelta2 and nonVgamma9Vdelta2 bulk CDR3 files from each subject were merged to form one combined repertoire per subject. Using base R and dplyr, CDR3 publicity was scored on a scale from 0 to 19 by checking each amino acid sequence across 9 single-cell datasets and about eleven bulk repertoires. TCRdb called clones from the public reads with CATT, and repeated DNA sequences were later combined into one row. Clone size and V and J calls follow TCRdb, not the original study. The sample table shows roughly 210 gamma-chain clones, and about 3.2% are seen once. Of the sample, about two thirds falls within the top ten clones.

The TCR was taken from a child who underwent cardiac surgery and was recorded as healthy. In this chain, TRGV2 is recombined with TRGJP. Source material: non-Vgamma9Vdelta2 gamma-delta T cells from the thymus. Taken with the paper, the label for cell subset or site translates to: CD3+gammadeltaTCR+ thymocytes not co-expressing Vgamma9 and Vdelta2. For the CDR3, the sequence is CASWDQAQELGKKIKVF. The DNA reads TGTGCCTCCTGGGACCAGGCACAGGAGTTGGGCAAAAAAATCAAGGTATTT.